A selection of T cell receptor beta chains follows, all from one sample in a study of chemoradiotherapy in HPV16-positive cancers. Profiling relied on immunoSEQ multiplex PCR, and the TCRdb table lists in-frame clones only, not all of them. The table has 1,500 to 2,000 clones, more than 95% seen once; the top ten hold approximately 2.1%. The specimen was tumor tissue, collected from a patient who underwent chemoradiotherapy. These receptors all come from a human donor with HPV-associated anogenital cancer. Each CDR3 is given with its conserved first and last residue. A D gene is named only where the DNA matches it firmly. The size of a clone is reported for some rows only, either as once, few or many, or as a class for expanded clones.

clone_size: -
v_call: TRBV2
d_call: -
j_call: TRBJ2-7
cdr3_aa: CASRVQGFSYEQYF
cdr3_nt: TGTGCCAGCAGAGTACAGGGATTCTCCTACGAGCAGTACTTC

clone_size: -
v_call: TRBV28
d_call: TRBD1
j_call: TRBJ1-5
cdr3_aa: CASSRQGYNQPQHF
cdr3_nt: TGTGCCAGCAGTCGACAGGGGTACAATCAGCCCCAGCATTTT

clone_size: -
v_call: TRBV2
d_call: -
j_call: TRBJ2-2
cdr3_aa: CASSEARTNTGELFF
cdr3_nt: TGTGCCAGCAGTGAGGCTAGGACGAACACCGGGGAGCTGTTTTTT

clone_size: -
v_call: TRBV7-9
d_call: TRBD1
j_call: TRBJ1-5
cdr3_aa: CASSLGGGQEDF
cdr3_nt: TGTGCCAGCAGCTTAGGAGGTGGACAGGAGGATTTT

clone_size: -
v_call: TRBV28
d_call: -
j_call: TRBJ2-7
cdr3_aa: CASGRTPTYEQYF
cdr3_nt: TGTGCCAGCGGACGGACACCTACCTACGAGCAGTACTTC

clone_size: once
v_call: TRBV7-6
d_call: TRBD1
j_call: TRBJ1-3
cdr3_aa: CASSLAAPGGLGNTIYF
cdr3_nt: TGTGCCAGCAGCTTAGCTGCTCCAGGGGGCCTTGGAAACACCATATATTTT

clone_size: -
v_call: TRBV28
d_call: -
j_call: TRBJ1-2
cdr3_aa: CASSSSANGYTF
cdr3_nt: TGTGCCAGCAGTTCGTCGGCAAATGGCTACACCTTC

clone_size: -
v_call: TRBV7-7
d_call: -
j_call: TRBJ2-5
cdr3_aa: CASSQGPEETQYF
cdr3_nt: TGTGCCAGCAGCCAGGGCCCGGAGGAGACCCAGTACTTC

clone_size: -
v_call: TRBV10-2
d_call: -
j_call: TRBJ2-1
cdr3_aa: CASSESSLNEQFF
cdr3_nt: TGCGCCAGCAGTGAGTCGTCCCTCAATGAGCAGTTCTTC

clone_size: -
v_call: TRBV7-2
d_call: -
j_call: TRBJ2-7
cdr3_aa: CASSLAQGYYEQYF
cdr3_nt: TGTGCCAGCAGCTTAGCGCAGGGGTACTACGAGCAGTACTTC

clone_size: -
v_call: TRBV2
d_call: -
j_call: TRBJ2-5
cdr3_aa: CASSVSFKETQYF
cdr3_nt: TGTGCCAGCAGTGTTTCCTTCAAGGAGACCCAGTACTTC